The T cell receptor beta chain under discussion was sequenced for a study of cytomegalovirus exposure and HLA in healthy donors. Study-wide findings and caveats: Presence/absence analyses supposed approximately even sequencing depth among donors.

In regard to this clone: Its antigen is unknown.

After removal of 3 bases from V and 0 bases from J, the junction contained 3 bases not matched to a gene. The CDR3 runs to 15 residues. Germline CDR1 reads SGDLS; CDR2 reads YYNGEE. PCR was performed using 60 Vbeta and 13 Jbeta primers. TCRdb's copy holds only in-frame clones and misses some; the assay was immunoSEQ multiplex PCR. The table lists hundreds of thousands of clones, around 79% of them singletons. The sample consisted of PBMCs. The chain links TRBV9 to TRBJ2-1, with 7 bases matching TRBD1. The receptor was isolated from a young man in good health and CMV-seronegative. The CDR3 is CASSGRQGSYNEQFF. The CDR3 DNA reads TGTGCCAGCAGCGGTAGACAGGGCTCCTACAATGAGCAGTTCTTC. Complete variable domain (other parts from reference TRBV9 and TRBJ2-1): DSGVTQTPKHLITATGQRVTLRCSPRSGDLSVYWYQQSLDQGLQFLIQYYNGEERAKGNILERFSAQQFPDLHSELNLSSLELGDSALYFCASSGRQGSYNEQFFGPGTRLTVL.